Listed below are T cell receptor beta chains from one sample, sequenced in a study of cytomegalovirus exposure and HLA in healthy donors. The repertoire was sequenced with immunoSEQ multiplex PCR; TCRdb's copy has only in-frame clones and lacks some. The sample includes around 99,000 clones, 65% to 90% of them seen just once. The sequencing input was PBMCs. The receptor set was obtained from a woman younger than 45 in good health and CMV-seronegative. CDR3s include the opening cysteine and the closing phenylalanine or tryptophan. Fields, in order: D gene, V gene, J gene, clone size, CDR3 protein, CDR3 DNA. The D gene is left open where the match is weak. Rows may omit the clone size; those that give it use once, few, many or a size class.

D: TRBD1
V: TRBV2
J: TRBJ2-5
size: -
CDR3: CASSEAWTGGLQETQYF
DNA: TGTGCCAGCAGTGAAGCCTGGACAGGGGGCCTCCAAGAGACCCAGTACTTC

D: -
V: TRBV27
J: TRBJ2-7
size: -
CDR3: CASSWKGLLYEQYF
DNA: TGTGCCAGCAGTTGGAAGGGGTTACTATACGAGCAGTACTTC

D: -
V: TRBV25-1
J: TRBJ1-1
size: -
CDR3: CASRVGGRTEAFF
DNA: TGTGCCAGCAGAGTGGGGGGGCGGACTGAAGCTTTCTTT

D: -
V: TRBV6-1
J: TRBJ2-7
size: few
CDR3: CASRLRRQTDYEQYF
DNA: TGTGCCAGCAGGTTGCGGCGCCAAACGGACTACGAGCAGTACTTC

D: TRBD2
V: TRBV11-2
J: TRBJ2-5
size: once
CDR3: CASSLDGRGQETQYF
DNA: TGTGCCAGCAGCTTAGACGGGAGGGGCCAAGAGACCCAGTACTTC

D: -
V: TRBV5-6
J: TRBJ2-2
size: few
CDR3: CASSLDYSNTGELFF
DNA: TGTGCCAGCAGCTTGGACTATTCGAACACCGGGGAGCTGTTTTTT

D: -
V: TRBV19
J: TRBJ1-1
size: -
CDR3: CASSILADTEAFF
DNA: TGTGCCAGTAGTATCCTGGCAGATACTGAAGCTTTCTTT

D: TRBD1
V: TRBV28
J: TRBJ2-7
size: -
CDR3: CASSYGQAIYEQYF
DNA: TGTGCCAGCTCCTACGGACAGGCCATTTACGAGCAGTACTTC

D: TRBD2
V: TRBV4-1
J: TRBJ2-4
size: few
CDR3: CASSPGLAAKRIAKNIQYF
DNA: TGCGCCAGCAGCCCGGGACTAGCGGCAAAACGGATAGCCAAAAACATTCAGTACTTC

D: -
V: TRBV7-6
J: TRBJ1-1
size: -
CDR3: CASSNSGTEAFF
DNA: TGTGCCAGCAGCAACAGTGGCACTGAAGCTTTCTTT

D: TRBD1
V: TRBV6-1
J: TRBJ2-7
size: -
CDR3: CASSVTGGTYEQYF
DNA: TGTGCCAGCAGTGTCACAGGGGGAACCTACGAGCAGTACTTC

D: -
V: TRBV19
J: TRBJ1-2
size: -
CDR3: CASSKSAAGGYTF
DNA: TGTGCCAGTAGTAAATCAGCCGCGGGTGGCTACACCTTC

D: -
V: TRBV5-4
J: TRBJ2-5
size: -
CDR3: CASSPGTKQETQYF
DNA: TGTGCCAGCAGCCCCGGGACAAAACAAGAGACCCAGTACTTC

D: -
V: TRBV9
J: TRBJ1-1
size: -
CDR3: CASSPAHSDYTEAFF
DNA: TGTGCCAGCAGCCCAGCCCATTCAGACTACACTGAAGCTTTCTTT

D: -
V: TRBV5-1
J: TRBJ2-3
size: -
CDR3: CASSSGDRSSTDTQYF
DNA: TGCGCCAGCAGCTCGGGTGACAGATCTAGCACAGATACGCAGTATTTT